Listed below are T cell receptor beta chains from one sample, sequenced in a study of T cells in Graves' hyperthyroidism and ophthalmopathy. TCRdb re-called the multiplex PCR reads with MiXCR, one entry per CDR3 protein. Among more than 55,000 distinct CDR3 sequences, roughly 50% were seen once, and the ten largest hold 2.5% to 3.5%. Sequenced material: blood. The receptor source for this set is a woman in her fifties or sixties with Graves' ophthalmopathy. CDR3s leave out the opening cysteine and the closing phenylalanine or tryptophan.

CDR3	J	V
ASSRASGSLPYEQY	TRBJ2-7	TRBV19
ASSPGTWSSYNEQF	TRBJ2-1	TRBV5-1
ASSVGQLPGYT	TRBJ1-2	TRBV9
ASSPGLAGNEQF	TRBJ2-1	TRBV5-1
ASSQTQGDYNEQF	TRBJ2-1	TRBV7-9
SVQPGAGNTIY	TRBJ1-3	TRBV20-1
SARDGRGGYNEQF	TRBJ2-1	TRBV20-1
ASRGRSGANVLT	TRBJ2-6	TRBV9
ASSPRGLAGPGEQF	TRBJ2-1	TRBV7-8
ASSLNVDRLYEQY	TRBJ2-7	TRBV5-5
ASSFGQGVGYT	TRBJ1-2	TRBV28
ASSDYQDQETQY	TRBJ2-5	TRBV6-5
SASTGDRRRGDQH	TRBJ1-5	TRBV20-1
SASPPGQPYGYT	TRBJ1-2	TRBV20-1
ASSGGGF	TRBJ2-1	TRBV5-5
ASSFWGLAGGSNEQF	TRBJ2-1	TRBV7-8
ASSEGASPTDTQY	TRBJ2-3	TRBV6-4
ASSRLGPLGGVNTEAF	TRBJ1-1	TRBV5-1
ASSQGLAGVFNEQF	TRBJ2-1	TRBV4-2
ASSYRGQESSYNSPLH	TRBJ1-6	TRBV7-8
ASSRGQARVGELF	TRBJ2-2	TRBV4-3
ASSSSGGGGYNEQF	TRBJ2-1	TRBV6-2/TRBV6-3
ASSLGTGSFTEAF	TRBJ1-1	TRBV27
ASSSGPQNTIY	TRBJ1-3	TRBV7-3
ASSIAAGARGDTQY	TRBJ2-3	TRBV19
ASSGGTYEQY	TRBJ2-7	TRBV9
ASRETPDSYEQY	TRBJ2-7	TRBV11-1
ASSYTGNGELF	TRBJ2-2	TRBV3-1